The rows below give T cell receptor beta chains drawn from one sample of a study of cytomegalovirus exposure and HLA in healthy donors. Clones were read by immunoSEQ multiplex PCR, and TCRdb kept only the in-frame ones, dropping some. The sample includes more than 45,000 clones. Sequences were obtained from PBMCs. The receptor source for this set is a woman younger than 45 in good health and CMV-seropositive. CDR3s include the opening cysteine and the closing phenylalanine or tryptophan. A D gene is named only where the DNA matches it firmly.

J gene: TRBJ2-3
D gene: -
V gene: TRBV5-1
CDR3 protein: CASSLAGNTDTQYF
CDR3 DNA: TGCGCCAGCAGCTTGGCAGGGAACACAGATACGCAGTATTTT

J gene: TRBJ1-2
D gene: TRBD1
V gene: TRBV30
CDR3 protein: CAQTGGFF
CDR3 DNA: TGTGCCCAGACAGGGGGCTTTTTC

J gene: TRBJ2-3
D gene: TRBD1
V gene: TRBV6-4
CDR3 protein: CASSDTPGQGDDTQYF
CDR3 DNA: TGTGCCAGCAGTGACACCCCGGGACAGGGGGATGATACGCAGTATTTT

J gene: TRBJ2-1
D gene: -
V gene: TRBV18
CDR3 protein: CASSQASRDEQFF
CDR3 DNA: TGTGCCAGCTCACAAGCATCACGCGATGAGCAGTTCTTC

J gene: TRBJ1-2
D gene: -
V gene: TRBV30
CDR3 protein: CAWSDGISYGYTF
CDR3 DNA: TGTGCCTGGAGCGACGGGATAAGCTATGGCTACACCTTC

J gene: TRBJ2-7
D gene: TRBD1
V gene: TRBV7-2
CDR3 protein: CASSFPGTGTYEQYF
CDR3 DNA: TGTGCCAGCAGCTTTCCGGGGACAGGTACCTACGAGCAGTACTTC

J gene: TRBJ2-7
D gene: -
V gene: TRBV2
CDR3 protein: CASSGGTAGYYEQYF
CDR3 DNA: TGTGCCAGCAGTGGGGGGACAGCGGGCTACTACGAGCAGTACTTC

J gene: TRBJ2-7
D gene: -
V gene: TRBV28
CDR3 protein: CASSPPGLGSYEQYF
CDR3 DNA: TGTGCCAGCAGCCCCCCAGGTTTAGGATCCTACGAGCAGTACTTC

J gene: TRBJ2-7
D gene: -
V gene: TRBV4-1
CDR3 protein: CASSPTAGEQYF
CDR3 DNA: TGCGCCAGCAGCCCGACGGCGGGCGAGCAGTACTTC

J gene: TRBJ1-4
D gene: TRBD1
V gene: TRBV27
CDR3 protein: CASSLSVRGANEKLFF
CDR3 DNA: TGTGCCAGCAGTTTATCGGTCAGGGGGGCTAATGAAAAACTGTTTTTT

J gene: TRBJ2-1
D gene: TRBD2
V gene: TRBV5-1
CDR3 protein: CASRTSGGVSDNEQFF
CDR3 DNA: TGCGCCAGCAGGACTAGCGGGGGTGTCTCCGACAATGAGCAGTTCTTC

J gene: TRBJ2-1
D gene: -
V gene: TRBV11-2
CDR3 protein: CASSLAGNEQFF
CDR3 DNA: TGTGCCAGCAGCTTAGCGGGGAATGAGCAGTTCTTC

J gene: TRBJ2-5
D gene: TRBD2
V gene: TRBV6-5
CDR3 protein: CASWTSVETQYF
CDR3 DNA: TGTGCCAGTTGGACTAGCGTGGAGACCCAGTACTTC

J gene: TRBJ2-7
D gene: TRBD2
V gene: TRBV29-1
CDR3 protein: CSVRGSGSFRTSYEQYF
CDR3 DNA: TGCAGCGTGAGGGGTAGCGGGAGCTTCCGGACCTCCTACGAGCAGTACTTC

J gene: TRBJ2-1
D gene: -
V gene: TRBV7-8
CDR3 protein: CASSLAGVDNEQFF
CDR3 DNA: TGTGCCAGCAGCTTAGCAGGGGTGGACAATGAGCAGTTCTTC

J gene: TRBJ2-2
D gene: -
V gene: TRBV5-1
CDR3 protein: CASSGNTGVSGELFF
CDR3 DNA: TGCGCCAGCAGCGGGAATACAGGTGTCTCCGGGGAGCTGTTTTTT

J gene: TRBJ2-7
D gene: -
V gene: TRBV7-2
CDR3 protein: CASSPQGGTSYYEQYF
CDR3 DNA: TGTGCCAGCAGCCCTCAGGGGGGGACTAGTTATTACGAGCAGTACTTC

J gene: TRBJ1-1
D gene: -
V gene: TRBV5-1
CDR3 protein: CASSSQGLGPEAFF
CDR3 DNA: TGCGCCAGCAGCTCCCAGGGTCTTGGACCTGAAGCTTTCTTT

J gene: TRBJ1-5
D gene: -
V gene: TRBV2
CDR3 protein: CASSVGAWTGNQPQHF
CDR3 DNA: TGTGCCAGCAGTGTTGGCGCTTGGACGGGAAATCAGCCCCAGCATTTT

J gene: TRBJ2-7
D gene: TRBD1
V gene: TRBV15
CDR3 protein: CATSRLGTGGHEQYF
CDR3 DNA: TGTGCCACCAGCAGATTAGGGACAGGGGGGCACGAGCAGTACTTC

J gene: TRBJ1-5
D gene: -
V gene: TRBV2
CDR3 protein: CASTESRGQPQHF
CDR3 DNA: TGTGCCAGCACCGAAAGCAGGGGTCAGCCCCAGCATTTT

J gene: TRBJ1-4
D gene: TRBD1
V gene: TRBV30
CDR3 protein: CAWSDSQGATNEKLFF
CDR3 DNA: TGTGCCTGGAGTGATTCCCAGGGGGCAACTAATGAAAAACTGTTTTTT

J gene: TRBJ1-2
D gene: TRBD1
V gene: TRBV29-1
CDR3 protein: CSVVNFGQGEGYTF
CDR3 DNA: TGCAGCGTTGTAAATTTCGGACAGGGGGAAGGCTACACCTTC

J gene: TRBJ2-7
D gene: -
V gene: TRBV9
CDR3 protein: CASSSSLGRPEQYF
CDR3 DNA: TGTGCCAGCAGCTCCAGCTTGGGGAGGCCTGAGCAGTACTTC

J gene: TRBJ1-1
D gene: TRBD1
V gene: TRBV6-5
CDR3 protein: CASSYRDSSRTEAFF
CDR3 DNA: TGTGCCAGCAGTTACCGGGACAGCAGTCGGACTGAAGCTTTCTTT

J gene: TRBJ1-5
D gene: TRBD1
V gene: TRBV2
CDR3 protein: CASSSDRGQPQHF
CDR3 DNA: TGTGCCAGCAGCTCCGACAGGGGTCAGCCCCAGCATTTT

J gene: TRBJ2-1
D gene: -
V gene: TRBV30
CDR3 protein: CAWSVQGQYNEQFF
CDR3 DNA: TGTGCCTGGAGTGTACAGGGACAATACAATGAGCAGTTCTTC

J gene: TRBJ2-3
D gene: -
V gene: TRBV6-6
CDR3 protein: CASSFQEADTQYF
CDR3 DNA: TGTGCCAGCAGCTTCCAGGAGGCAGATACGCAGTATTTT

J gene: TRBJ2-3
D gene: TRBD2
V gene: TRBV11-2
CDR3 protein: CASSFSGRRYTDTQYF
CDR3 DNA: TGTGCCAGCAGCTTTAGCGGGAGGAGGTACACAGATACGCAGTATTTT

J gene: TRBJ1-2
D gene: TRBD1
V gene: TRBV14
CDR3 protein: CASSQADRVNYGYTF
CDR3 DNA: TGTGCCAGCAGCCAAGCCGACAGGGTCAACTATGGCTACACCTTC

J gene: TRBJ2-1
D gene: TRBD1
V gene: TRBV13
CDR3 protein: CASSPPRGLGNEQFF
CDR3 DNA: TGTGCCAGCAGCCCTCCGAGGGGGCTGGGCAATGAGCAGTTCTTC

J gene: TRBJ1-2
D gene: -
V gene: TRBV7-8
CDR3 protein: CASSLGTGHARGYTF
CDR3 DNA: TGTGCCAGCAGCTTAGGTACTGGACACGCTCGCGGCTACACCTTC

J gene: TRBJ2-5
D gene: -
V gene: TRBV4-1
CDR3 protein: CASSQVTENLETQYF
CDR3 DNA: TGCGCCAGCAGCCAAGTAACAGAGAATTTAGAGACCCAGTACTTC

J gene: TRBJ2-5
D gene: -
V gene: TRBV18
CDR3 protein: CASSLSQGETQYF
CDR3 DNA: TGTGCCAGCTCCCTATCACAGGGAGAGACCCAGTACTTC

J gene: TRBJ1-5
D gene: -
V gene: TRBV11-2
CDR3 protein: CASSLGGLSVQPQHF
CDR3 DNA: TGTGCCAGCAGCTTAGGAGGGTTATCAGTTCAGCCCCAGCATTTT

J gene: TRBJ1-1
D gene: TRBD1
V gene: TRBV7-6
CDR3 protein: CASSFDRGPPPYTEAFF
CDR3 DNA: TGTGCCAGCAGCTTCGACAGGGGGCCACCTCCTTACACTGAAGCTTTCTTT

J gene: TRBJ1-2
D gene: -
V gene: TRBV5-1
CDR3 protein: CASSLIPRDYGYTF
CDR3 DNA: TGCGCCAGCAGCTTAATCCCAAGAGACTATGGCTACACCTTC

J gene: TRBJ1-1
D gene: -
V gene: TRBV6-5
CDR3 protein: CASSASGTEAFF
CDR3 DNA: TGTGCCAGCAGTGCCTCAGGGACAGAAGCTTTCTTT

J gene: TRBJ2-3
D gene: -
V gene: TRBV30
CDR3 protein: CACRDNERGTDTQYF
CDR3 DNA: TGTGCCTGCAGGGACAATGAGAGGGGCACAGATACGCAGTATTTT

J gene: TRBJ1-1
D gene: TRBD1
V gene: TRBV6-5
CDR3 protein: CASSTSGGANTEAFF
CDR3 DNA: TGTGCCAGCAGTACTTCAGGGGGCGCGAACACTGAAGCTTTCTTT

J gene: TRBJ2-1
D gene: TRBD2
V gene: TRBV4-1
CDR3 protein: CASSHSGGAIEQFF
CDR3 DNA: TGCGCCAGCAGCCATAGCGGGGGGGCCATTGAGCAGTTCTTC

J gene: TRBJ2-1
D gene: TRBD2
V gene: TRBV5-1
CDR3 protein: CASTPRAGGGYNEQFF
CDR3 DNA: TGCGCCAGCACCCCACGGGCGGGGGGCGGGTACAATGAGCAGTTCTTC

J gene: TRBJ2-2
D gene: -
V gene: TRBV12-5
CDR3 protein: CASGFDTTGELFF
CDR3 DNA: TGTGCTAGTGGCTTCGACACCACCGGGGAGCTGTTTTTT

J gene: TRBJ1-1
D gene: TRBD1
V gene: TRBV4-1
CDR3 protein: CASSLTGVNTEAFF
CDR3 DNA: TGCGCCAGCAGTTTAACAGGGGTGAACACTGAAGCTTTCTTT

J gene: TRBJ2-7
D gene: TRBD1
V gene: TRBV11-2
CDR3 protein: CASSYSQGRSYEQYF
CDR3 DNA: TGTGCCAGCAGCTACTCACAGGGGCGCTCGTACGAGCAGTACTTC

J gene: TRBJ1-2
D gene: TRBD1
V gene: TRBV7-2
CDR3 protein: CASSLMGQGGGYTF
CDR3 DNA: TGTGCCAGCAGCTTAATGGGACAGGGTGGAGGCTACACCTTC

J gene: TRBJ1-1
D gene: -
V gene: TRBV5-1
CDR3 protein: CASSLSFNGQNTEAFF
CDR3 DNA: TGCGCCAGCAGCTTGTCCTTCAACGGACAGAACACTGAAGCTTTCTTT

J gene: TRBJ2-7
D gene: TRBD1
V gene: TRBV4-1
CDR3 protein: CASSQKVTVGTASYEQYF
CDR3 DNA: TGCGCCAGCAGCCAAAAAGTCACAGTCGGGACAGCGTCCTACGAGCAGTACTTC

J gene: TRBJ2-1
D gene: TRBD2
V gene: TRBV27
CDR3 protein: CASSPGTSGIYNEQFF
CDR3 DNA: TGTGCCAGCAGTCCCGGGACTAGCGGGATATACAATGAGCAGTTCTTC

J gene: TRBJ2-7
D gene: -
V gene: TRBV5-6
CDR3 protein: CASSTSQVPAHEQYF
CDR3 DNA: TGTGCCAGCAGCACATCACAGGTGCCTGCCCACGAGCAGTACTTC

J gene: TRBJ2-1
D gene: -
V gene: TRBV2
CDR3 protein: CASSEDGSSDNEQFF
CDR3 DNA: TGTGCCAGCAGTGAAGACGGTAGCTCCGACAATGAGCAGTTCTTC